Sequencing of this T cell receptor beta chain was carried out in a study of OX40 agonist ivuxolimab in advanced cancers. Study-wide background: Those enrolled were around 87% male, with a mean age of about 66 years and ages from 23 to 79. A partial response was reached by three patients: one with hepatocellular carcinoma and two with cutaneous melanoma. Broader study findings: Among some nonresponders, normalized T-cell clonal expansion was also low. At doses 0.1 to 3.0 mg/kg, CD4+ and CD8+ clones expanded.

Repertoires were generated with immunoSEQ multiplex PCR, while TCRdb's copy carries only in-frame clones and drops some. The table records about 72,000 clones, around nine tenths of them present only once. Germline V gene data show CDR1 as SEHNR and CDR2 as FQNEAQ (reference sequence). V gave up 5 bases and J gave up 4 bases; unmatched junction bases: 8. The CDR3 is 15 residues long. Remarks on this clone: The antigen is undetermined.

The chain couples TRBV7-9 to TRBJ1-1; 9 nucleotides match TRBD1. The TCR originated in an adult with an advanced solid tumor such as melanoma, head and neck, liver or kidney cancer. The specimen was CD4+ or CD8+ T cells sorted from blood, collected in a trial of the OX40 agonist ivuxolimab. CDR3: CASSLSTGGPTEAFF. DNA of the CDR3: TGTGCCAGCAGCCTCTCAACAGGGGGCCCCACTGAAGCTTTCTTT. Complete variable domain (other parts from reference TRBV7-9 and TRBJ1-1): DTGVSQNPRHKITKRGQNVTFRCDPISEHNRLYWYRQTLGQGPEFLTYFQNEAQLEKSRLLSDRFSAERPKGSFSTLEIQRTEQGDSAMYLCASSLSTGGPTEAFFGQGTRLTVV.